These 21 T cell receptor beta chains were sequenced from one sample in a study of blood T cells in healthy people across ages. Primers used in a second PCR of about 7 to 12 cycles were a sample-barcoded 5' primer and a J-beta primer mix. MiXCR was run by TCRdb on the 5' RACE reads, yielding one entry per CDR3 protein. The data hold about 800,000 distinct CDR3 sequences, with roughly 64% observed a single time. The sequencing sample was made of blood. The receptors were gathered from a man aged 30 to 45 in good health.

This clonotype was detected a few times. CDR3 sequence: CASSPRTDHAETQYF. CDR3 DNA sequence: TGTGCCAGCAGCCCGCGGACGGACCACGCGGAGACCCAGTACTTC. The chain joins TRBV13 to TRBJ2-5; D gene unclear. CDR1 PRHDT and CDR2 FYEKMQ come from the germline V gene (reference sequence). The V end lost 5 bases, the J end lost 5 bases, and 18 bases lay between the germline ends. The CDR3 has 15 residues.

The chain has TRBV20-1 and TRBJ2-1; D is possibly TRBD2 (5 bases). Trimming stripped 4 bases from V and 0 bases from J, with 16 bases between. Per the germline V gene, CDR1 is DFQATT and CDR2 is SNEGSKA (reference sequence). This CDR3 is built from 16 residues. CDR3 sequence (DNA): TGCAGTGCTAACAGAGCGGCAGGCGCCTCCTACAATGAGCAGTTCTTC. Protein: CSANRAAGASYNEQFF.

Written as DNA, the CDR3 is TGTGCCAGCAGCGTAGCGGGAGGCCCCTATAACGAGCAGTACTTC. It is translated as CASSVAGGPYNEQYF. This chain connects TRBV9 to TRBJ2-4; TRBD2 agrees at 7 bases. Near its end, the DNA agrees better with TRBJ2-7, so the J call may be wrong. The germline CDR1 and CDR2 sequences are SGDLS and YYNGEE. The CDR3 sequence is 15 residues long.

The chain links TRBV6-1 to TRBJ1-2, with a tentative D call TRBD1 (5 bases). The germline CDR1 and CDR2 sequences are MNHNS and SASEGT. The CDR3 contains 13 residues. With 5 bases removed from V and 7 bases from J, the gap between germline ends came to 14 bases. Written as DNA, the CDR3 is TGTGCCAGCAGTTTGGACAAGATACTTGGCTACACCTTC. Its protein product is CASSLDKILGYTF.

This clonotype has more than one count but fewer than ten. The chain recombines TRBV11-1 with TRBJ2-7; 11 bases align to TRBD2. The ends lost 4 bases at V and 2 bases at J; junction bases unmatched: 4. Germline lookup yields CDR1 SGHAT and CDR2 FQDESV (reference sequence). The CDR3 sequence is 15 residues long. The CDR3 region is CASSSTSGVAYEQYF. The CDR3 DNA follows: TGTGCCAGCAGCTCGACTAGCGGGGTCGCCTACGAGCAGTACTTC.

This sequence joins TRBV4-3 and TRBJ1-6, with D hard to call. Germline CDR1 is LGHNA and CDR2 is YSLEER. V was shortened by 1 base and J by 5 bases, with 9 bases between the two germline ends. The CDR3 runs to 15 residues. CDR3 sequence: CASSQVIGDNSPLHF. CDR3 sequence (DNA): TGCGCCAGCAGCCAAGTAATCGGAGATAATTCACCCCTCCACTTT.

J is TRBJ2-1 and V is TRBV9; tentatively, D is TRBD1 or TRBD2 (6 bases each). This CDR3 region has 17 residues. The germline V and J ends were trimmed by 3 bases and 7 bases, with 23 bases remaining between them. The germline CDR1 and CDR2 sequences are SGDLS and YYNGEE. The CDR3 region is CASSARGERVRGNEQFF. The CDR3 nucleotides read TGTGCCAGCAGCGCGAGGGGGGAGCGGGTCCGTGGGAATGAGCAGTTCTTC.

V and J are TRBV5-1 and TRBJ2-1, with D uncertain. CDR1 is SGHRS, CDR2 YFSETQ, per germline. Trimming left V 5 bases short and J 0 bases short, with 12 bases between. The CDR3 has 15 amino acids. CDR3 sequence: CASRKGESSYNEQFF. CDR3 DNA: TGCGCCAGCAGGAAAGGCGAAAGCTCCTACAATGAGCAGTTCTTC.

The chain joins TRBV7-2 to TRBJ2-1, with 8 positions matching TRBD2. The V and J ends lost 5 bases and 7 bases, in that order; junction bases with no gene match: 7. From germline, CDR1 is SGHTA and CDR2 FQGNSA. The CDR3 contains 14 residues. As DNA, the CDR3 is TGTGCCAGCAGCCCCTCAGGCGGGAGGAATGAGCAGTTCTTC. This gives the protein CASSPSGGRNEQFF.

In this sample, this clonotype turned up a few times. V usage is TRBV5-1 and J usage is TRBJ2-5; 7 nucleotides align to TRBD2. After removal of 2 bases from V and 1 base from J, the junction contained 2 bases not matched to a gene. CDR1 is SGHRS and CDR2 is YFSETQ in the germline V gene. The CDR3 is 14 amino acids. CDR3 nucleotides: TGCGCCAGCAGCTTTGGACTAGGCCAAGAGACCCAGTACTTC. Protein: CASSFGLGQETQYF.

This clonotype was seen ten or more times. This chain joins TRBV11-3 and TRBJ2-5; D assignment may be TRBD1 or TRBD2 (6 bases each). CDR1 SGHNT and CDR2 YENEEA come from the germline V gene. V lost 2 bases to trimming and J lost 5 bases, with 9 bases between them. The CDR3 consists of 13 residues. The CDR3 protein is CASSLWRGETQYF. DNA for the CDR3: TGTGCCAGCAGCTTATGGAGGGGGGAGACCCAGTACTTC.

The chain couples TRBV20-1 to TRBJ1-2, with D maybe TRBD1 (5 bases). The V gene's germline CDR1 is DFQATT and CDR2 SNEGSKA (reference sequence). The CDR3 runs 16 residues. The V and J ends lost 0 bases and 0 bases respectively, with 14 bases between them. Written as DNA, the CDR3 is TGCAGTGCTAGAGACCCTGGGGGGGGAGCTAACTATGGCTACACCTTC. The encoded protein is CSARDPGGGANYGYTF.

The genes are TRBV20-1 and TRBJ2-1, with D perhaps given as TRBD1 or TRBD2 (5 bases each). The germline gives CDR1 DFQATT, CDR2 SNEGSKA (reference sequence). The CDR3 spans 14 residues. V was trimmed by 3 bases and J by 9 bases, leaving 18 bases between them. The CDR3 here is CSARGDLIESEQFF. In DNA, the CDR3 is TGCAGTGCTAGGGGGGATCTGATTGAGAGTGAGCAGTTCTTC.

This clonotype has only a few counts. This rearrangement joins TRBV28 to TRBJ1-2; 7 nucleotides agree with TRBD1. CDR1 MDHEN and CDR2 SYDVKM come from the germline V gene. This CDR3 is 13 amino acids long. V was clipped by 7 bases and J by 8 bases; unmatched bases: 10. CDR3 loop: CASTWSTGIGYTF. As DNA, the CDR3 is TGTGCCAGCACTTGGTCGACAGGGATCGGCTACACCTTC.

The genes are TRBV7-2 and TRBJ1-1; D possibly corresponds to TRBD1 (5 bases). Germline assignment: CDR1 SGHTA and CDR2 FQGNSA. Trimming left V 2 bases short and J 7 bases short, with 20 bases between. The length of the CDR3 is 16 residues. In nucleotides, the CDR3 is TGTGCCAGCAGCTTAACGCAGGGTTCTGTGGGGGATGAAGCTTTCTTT. Protein sequence: CASSLTQGSVGDEAFF.

The rearrangement uses TRBV28 and TRBJ2-7; D is uncertain. V was trimmed by 6 bases and J by 3 bases, leaving 21 bases between them. This CDR3 has 16 residues. Germline V lookup: CDR1 MDHEN, CDR2 SYDVKM. DNA of the CDR3: TGTGCCAGCAGCTCCCCAAGAACGATGAGCAACTACGAGCAGTACTTC. Protein product: CASSSPRTMSNYEQYF.

CDR3 residues: CASSLAVRTGEETQYF. CDR3 nucleotide sequence: TGCGCCAGCAGCTTGGCCGTCAGGACGGGAGAAGAGACCCAGTACTTC. This chain joins TRBV5-1 and TRBJ2-5; D possibly corresponds to TRBD2 (6 bases). Germline V gene sequence: CDR1 SGHRS, CDR2 YFSETQ. The CDR3 sequence is 16 residues long. V lost 0 bases and J lost 3, with 15 bases in between.

This rearrangement joins TRBV28 to TRBJ2-4; D gene ambiguous. V was clipped by 7 bases and J by 2 bases, with 9 bases between them. Per germline, CDR1 MDHEN and CDR2 SYDVKM. The CDR3 runs 13 residues. The CDR3 bases are TGTGCCAGCATTCCCGGAACCAAAAACATTCAGTACTTC. Protein product: CASIPGTKNIQYF.

The V gene is TRBV6-2 or TRBV6-3, the J gene TRBJ2-1; 9 nucleotides line up with TRBD1. The CDR3 is 20 residues long. V lost 0 bases to trimming and J lost 2 bases; unmatched junction nucleotides: 14. Germline V gene lookup returns CDR1 MNHEY and CDR2 SVGEGT. This CDR3 reads CASSYSDGTGSVRPYNEQFF. DNA for the CDR3: TGTGCCAGCAGTTACTCCGATGGGACAGGGTCTGTTCGCCCCTACAATGAGCAGTTCTTC.

The chain recombines TRBV20-1 with TRBJ2-1; D remains ambiguous. Germline V lookup: CDR1 DFQATT, CDR2 SNEGSKA (reference sequence). V lost 0 bases to trimming and J lost 8 bases, with 17 bases between them. The CDR3 loop spans 15 amino acids. In DNA form, the CDR3 reads TGCAGTGCTAGAGACCCCGGGCTAGACCCCCATGAGCAGTTCTTC. Its translation is CSARDPGLDPHEQFF.

The CDR3 DNA sequence: TGTGCCAGCAGCCCCAACAATCGGGCCCTCACAGATACGCAGTATTTT. Translation gives CASSPNNRALTDTQYF. J is TRBJ2-3 and V is TRBV6-6; no definite D call. This CDR3 spans 16 amino acids. V gave up 6 bases and J gave up 2 bases, with 18 bases separating them. CDR1 is MNHNY, CDR2 SVGAGI, per germline (reference sequence).